The 26 T cell receptor beta chains given below trace back to one sample, sequenced in a study of HIV-infected patients and healthy controls (dated by TCRdb to the mid-2010s). The method behind the library was 5' RACE. Sequenced on an Illumina MiSeq. SuperScript III was used to reverse transcribe 500 ng RNA with primers targeting the alpha and beta constant regions. Alpha and beta chain libraries were generated separately via chain-specific third strand synthesis with multiplexing indices. Using fastp at Q25 and MiXCR, TCRdb reprocessed the public reads and kept productive beta chains. Each CDR3 protein gets just one entry, which takes the most common genes and DNA from the rows behind it. The sample contains roughly 13,000 distinct CDR3 sequences, roughly a tenth of them found a single time. The ten largest clones add up to roughly 6.3% of the sample. Whole blood was used without cell fractionation, so all unsorted peripheral T cells were reflected in the repertoire.

The sequenced sample was blood. The receptor source for this set is an adult in good health.

This clonotype rates as medium-sized. This chain connects TRBV15 to TRBJ2-7; 9 positions match TRBD1. V gave up 5 bases and J gave up 1 base; unmatched junction bases: 3. The germline V gene encodes CDR1 LNHNV and CDR2 YYDKDF (reference sequence). The CDR3 runs 14 residues. This CDR3 is CATSPDRGSYEQYF. Here the CDR3 DNA reads TGTGCCACCAGCCCAGACAGGGGGTCCTACGAGCAGTACTTC.

This clonotype was counted ten times or more. This chain connects TRBV7-6 to TRBJ2-3; 12 positions match TRBD2. Germline V CDR1 and CDR2: SGHVS, FNYEAQ. Trimming took 3 bases from V and 2 from J; bases not matched to a gene: 3. CDR3 length: 16 amino acids. The CDR3 sequence is CASSFSSGRATDTQYF. CDR3 nucleotide sequence: TGTGCCAGCAGCTTCTCTAGCGGGAGGGCCACAGATACGCAGTATTTT.

By share of the sample, this clonotype is medium-sized. This chain uses TRBV20-1 with TRBJ2-5, with 9 nucleotides matching TRBD2. In germline, CDR1 is DFQATT, CDR2 SNEGSKA (reference sequence). The length of the CDR3 is 14 residues. Losses at the gene ends were 4 bases for V and 1 base for J; bases not matched to a gene: 4. The CDR3 region has the DNA TGCAGTGCTATACTAGCGGGTTCCCAAGAGACCCAGTACTTC. Its protein product is CSAILAGSQETQYF.

The gene calls are TRBV6-5 and TRBJ2-7, with a possible D match to TRBD2 (5 bases). The CDR3 has 17 residues. V was cut by 0 bases and J by 5 bases, with 20 bases left in between. Germline CDR1 and CDR2: MNHEY and SVGAGI. CDR3: CASSYSAPGQAGNEQYF. Here the CDR3 DNA reads TGTGCCAGCAGTTACTCGGCGCCTGGGCAGGCCGGGAACGAGCAGTACTTC.

This clonotype occurred many times. The CDR3 loop is CSVTVRPNQPQHF. The CDR3 region has the DNA TGCAGCGTTACCGTGAGGCCCAATCAGCCCCAGCATTTT. The genes are TRBV29-1 and TRBJ1-5, with unresolved D. CDR3 length equals 13 residues. CDR1 and CDR2 (germline): SQVTM, ANQGSEA. V shed 5 bases and J shed 3 bases, with 11 bases lying between them.

There are many counts of this clonotype. This sequence joins TRBV5-4 and TRBJ2-3, with D maybe TRBD1 (6 bases). V was trimmed by 2 bases and J by 4 bases, leaving 17 bases between them. The germline CDR1 and CDR2 sequences are SGHNT and YYREEE (reference sequence). This CDR3 is 16 amino acids long. The CDR3 protein is CASSFGAPTGSDTQYF. DNA of the CDR3: TGTGCCAGCAGCTTCGGGGCTCCGACAGGTTCAGATACGCAGTATTTT.

This clonotype was recorded many times. One end of the junction is discordant with germline, which a read error may explain. The J gene is TRBJ2-7, the V gene TRBV2; TRBD1 matches at 11 bases. This CDR3 comprises 15 residues. In germline, CDR1 is SNHLY, CDR2 FYNNEI. The CDR3 DNA follows: TGTGCCAGCTGTGACCGGGACAGGGGGGGTTACGAGCAGTACTTC. Translated, it gives CASCDRDRGGYEQYF.

This clonotype was counted at least ten times. The chain combines TRBV6-2 or TRBV6-3 with TRBJ2-2; possible D gene TRBD2, 5 bases. Per germline, CDR1 MNHEY and CDR2 SVGEGT. The V gene lost 2 bases and the J gene lost 0 bases, with 7 bases spanning the gap. CDR3 size: 15 residues. DNA of the CDR3: TGTGCCAGCAGTTACCCTAGCACGAACACCGGGGAGCTGTTTTTT. Its protein product is CASSYPSTNTGELFF.

By sample fraction, this clonotype is medium-sized (0.01 to 0.1%). The chain couples TRBV5-1 to TRBJ2-7, with no clear D. The CDR3 runs 12 residues. Germline V gives CDR1 SGHRS, CDR2 YFSETQ. V gave up 1 base and J gave up 12 bases, with 14 bases separating them. The CDR3: CASSLSGTTRYF. CDR3 DNA sequence: TGCGCCAGCAGCTTGTCAGGCACCACTCGGTACTTC.

By sample share, this clonotype is medium-sized. This rearrangement joins TRBV20-1 to TRBJ1-1, with D possibly matching TRBD1 (5 bases). V was shortened by 0 bases and J by 4 bases, with 12 bases between the two germline ends. The germline gives CDR1 DFQATT, CDR2 SNEGSKA (reference sequence). The CDR3 is made up of 14 amino acids. CDR3 amino acids: CSARDGAGTTEAFF. The CDR3 DNA reads TGCAGTGCTAGAGACGGGGCAGGGACCACTGAAGCTTTCTTT.

In nucleotides, the CDR3 is TGTGCCAGCAGTCGGACGGGTGAGGTGCAGTATTTT. It is translated as CASSRTGEVQYF. The chain has TRBV28 and TRBJ2-3; D is uncertain. The ends were cut back, 5 bases at V and 11 bases at J, with 14 bases in the middle. The CDR3 spans 12 residues. CDR1 and CDR2 (germline): MDHEN, SYDVKM.

This rearrangement joins TRBV20-1 to TRBJ1-2, with TRBD1 matching 7 bases. The CDR3 consists of 13 residues. Trimming at V came to 5 bases and at J to 1 base, leaving 4 bases not matched to a gene. CDR1 is DFQATT, CDR2 SNEGSKA, per germline (reference sequence). The DNA for the CDR3 is TGCAGTGCTGGAAGGGACAGTAACTATGGCTACACCTTC. It yields the protein CSAGRDSNYGYTF.

This clonotype has a count of ten or more. For the CDR3, the DNA is TGTGCCAGCAGCTTAGAAGGGCGGGGGACTCAGTACTTC. It encodes CASSLEGRGTQYF. This chain joins TRBV7-6 and TRBJ2-4, with 7 bases aligning to TRBD2. The CDR3 has 13 amino acids. The ends lost 1 base at V and 12 bases at J; junction bases unmatched: 6. The germline gives CDR1 SGHVS, CDR2 FNYEAQ.

By its share, this clonotype is medium-sized. The rearrangement joins TRBV6-5 to TRBJ2-1, with D possibly matching TRBD2 (6 bases). V lost 7 bases, J lost 4 bases, and 14 bases lay in between. The length of the CDR3 is 14 residues. Germline V lookup: CDR1 MNHEY, CDR2 SVGAGI. DNA for the CDR3: TGTGCCAGCAATAACGGGAGAAGATACAATGAGCAGTTCTTC. Protein sequence: CASNNGRRYNEQFF.

This clonotype was detected ten times or more. The gene calls are TRBV20-1 and TRBJ2-3, with a tentative D call TRBD1 (5 bases). CDR3 length: 14 amino acids. V was trimmed by 4 bases and J by 2 bases, leaving 13 bases between them. Looked up from germline, CDR1 is DFQATT and CDR2 is SNEGSKA (reference sequence). The CDR3: CSATRQYFTDTQYF. DNA of the CDR3: TGCAGTGCTACCCGACAGTACTTCACAGATACGCAGTATTTT.

This clonotype was picked up a small number of times. The J gene is TRBJ1-1, the V gene TRBV5-6; no reliable D call. The germline V and J ends were trimmed by 0 bases and 4 bases, with 10 bases remaining between them. CDR1 and CDR2 (germline): SGHDT, YYEEEE. The CDR3 contains 14 residues. The CDR3 region is CASSLEVLGTEAFF. For the CDR3, the DNA is TGTGCCAGCAGCTTGGAGGTTTTGGGCACTGAAGCTTTCTTT.

Sample share makes this clonotype medium-sized (0.01 to 0.1%). The chain combines TRBV6-5 with TRBJ2-7; D might be TRBD1 (5 bases). The germline CDR1 and CDR2 sequences are MNHEY and SVGAGI. The ends were cut back, 5 bases at V and 5 bases at J, with 13 bases in the middle. This CDR3 contains 13 residues. Written as DNA, the CDR3 is TGTGCCAGCAGTCAAGGGTTAGGGGACGAGCAGTACTTC. Its protein product is CASSQGLGDEQYF.

In its sample, this clonotype ranks as medium-sized (0.01 to 0.1%). The chain uses TRBV2 and TRBJ2-7; TRBD1 matches at 7 bases. From germline, CDR1 is SNHLY and CDR2 FYNNEI. The CDR3 is 13 amino acids. V lost 6 bases and J lost 4; bases outside the gene matches: 6. The CDR3 loop is CASRDSRGYEQYF. DNA for the CDR3: TGTGCCAGCAGGGACTCCAGGGGGTACGAGCAGTACTTC.

The chain employs TRBV15 and TRBJ2-3, with D uncertain. CDR1 is LNHNV, CDR2 YYDKDF, per germline (reference sequence). V shed 0 bases and J shed 5 bases, with 6 bases lying between them. This CDR3 contains 13 residues. The CDR3 nucleotides read TGTGCCACCAGCAGAGATCCGGGAGATACGCAGTATTTT. It yields the protein CATSRDPGDTQYF.

In this sample, this clonotype turned up many times. The chain is built from TRBV20-1 and TRBJ2-7; D may be TRBD2 (6 bases). V lost 1 base and J lost 10, with 23 bases in between. The CDR3 has 15 residues. Germline CDR1 reads DFQATT; CDR2 reads SNEGSKA (reference sequence). CDR3: CSARAPGTQTQNQYF. The CDR3 DNA reads TGCAGTGCTAGAGCTCCCGGGACTCAGACTCAGAATCAGTACTTC.

The rearrangement links TRBV20-1 to TRBJ2-7, with 7 bases matching TRBD2. The germline V gene has CDR1 DFQATT and CDR2 SNEGSKA (reference sequence). The CDR3 spans 12 residues. Unmatched junction bases numbered 1, after V lost 1 base and J lost 4 bases. The CDR3 bases are TGCAGTGCTAGAGGGGAGGGATACGAGCAGTACTTC. It codes for CSARGEGYEQYF.

This clonotype occurred many times. The V gene is TRBV28, the J gene TRBJ2-3; D is perhaps TRBD2 (5 bases). V was trimmed by 6 bases and J by 3 bases, leaving 22 bases between them. Per germline, CDR1 MDHEN and CDR2 SYDVKM. The CDR3 extends over 17 amino acids. Here the CDR3 DNA reads TGTGCCAGCAGCGTTGCTGGAGCGGACGGTCCTACAGATACGCAGTATTTT. It encodes CASSVAGADGPTDTQYF. The variable domain in full, completed from reference TRBV28 and TRBJ2-3, reads DVKVTQSSRYLVKRTGEKVFLECVQDMDHENMFWYRQDPGLGLRLIYFSYDVKMKEKGDIPEGYSVSREKKERFSLILESASTNQTSMYLCASSVAGADGPTDTQYFGPGTRLTVL.

This clonotype was recorded a few times. The rearrangement joins TRBV2 to TRBJ1-1; D is unclear. The V gene lost 1 base and the J gene lost 6 bases, with 15 bases spanning the gap. This CDR3 contains 15 residues. Germline V CDR1 and CDR2: SNHLY, FYNNEI. The CDR3 nucleotides are TGTGCCAGCAGTGAAGTAGATACGAGTTTGGCTGAAGCTTTCTTT. It translates to CASSEVDTSLAEAFF.

This clonotype is deemed medium-sized. The conserved phenylalanine or tryptophan normally closing the CDR3 is absent here, so this likely arose from a read error. The V and J genes are TRBV3-1 and TRBJ1-1, with D unresolved. CDR3 size: 15 residues. Trimming left V 3 bases short and J 1 base short, with 12 bases between. Germline CDR1 reads LGHDT; CDR2 reads YNNKEL (reference sequence). CDR3 in amino acids: CASSQPGVRNTEAFL. CDR3 in DNA: TGTGCCAGCAGCCAGCCTGGGGTGAGGAACACTGAAGCTTTCCTT.

In DNA, the CDR3 is TGTGCCAGCAGCTCAACCTGGGAGGTTGGCGAGACCCAGTACTTC. Protein product: CASSSTWEVGETQYF. The chain uses TRBV11-2 and TRBJ2-5; TRBD2 is a possible D gene (6 bases). The CDR3 runs 15 residues. V was shortened by 4 bases and J by 5 bases, with 17 bases between the two germline ends. CDR1 is SGHAT and CDR2 is FQNNGV in the germline V gene. The full variable domain, its missing parts supplied by reference TRBV11-2 and TRBJ2-5, is EAGVAQSPRYKIIEKRQSVAFWCNPISGHATLYWYQQILGQGPKLLIQFQNNGVVDDSQLPKDRFSAERLKGVDSTLKIQPAKLEDSAVYLCASSSTWEVGETQYFGPGTRLLVL.

The V and J genes are TRBV15 and TRBJ2-1, with D possibly being TRBD2 (6 bases). V was pared by 3 bases and J by 0 bases, with 9 bases between. Germline V gene data show CDR1 as LNHNV and CDR2 as YYDKDF (reference sequence). CDR3 size: 15 residues. This CDR3 reads CATSSSGSSYNEQFF. The DNA for the CDR3 is TGTGCCACCAGCAGTAGCGGAAGCTCCTACAATGAGCAGTTCTTC.